The rows below give T cell receptor beta chains drawn from one sample of a study of T cells in Graves' hyperthyroidism and ophthalmopathy. From the multiplex PCR reads, TCRdb called clonotypes with MiXCR, one entry per CDR3 protein. The sample shows about 510,000 distinct CDR3 sequences, around 43% of them seen only once. Sequencing was carried out using peripheral blood or thyroid tissue (not recorded which). Receptors were obtained from an adult woman with Graves' disease, either hyperthyroidism or ophthalmopathy (not recorded which). CDR3s include the opening cysteine and the closing phenylalanine or tryptophan. Each record gives: CDR3 protein, CDR3 DNA, clone size, V gene, J gene, D gene. A D gene is named only where the DNA matches it firmly. A row's size may be missing; if present it is once, few, many or a size class.

CDR3: CATSRGTGTAYGYTF; DNA: TGTGCCACCAGCAGAGGGACCGGGACAGCCTATGGCTACACCTTC; size: .; V: TRBV15; J: TRBJ1-2; D: TRBD1
CDR3: CASSLSDGELFF; DNA: TGCGCCAGCAGCTTGAGCGACGGGGAGCTGTTTTTT; size: few; V: TRBV5-1; J: TRBJ2-2; D: .
CDR3: CASHLGTDNQPQHF; DNA: TGTGCCAGCCACCTCGGGACAGATAATCAGCCCCAGCATTTT; size: .; V: TRBV6-6; J: TRBJ1-5; D: TRBD1
CDR3: CASRATGPRSGAFF; DNA: TGTGCCAGCAGAGCGACCGGGCCTCGGTCGGGAGCTTTCTTT; size: few; V: TRBV28; J: TRBJ1-1; D: .
CDR3: CASQLAVSYEQYF; DNA: TGTGCCAGCCAGTTAGCGGTCTCCTACGAGCAGTACTTC; size: .; V: TRBV7-3; J: TRBJ2-7; D: .
CDR3: CASATRGSGNTF; DNA: TGTGCCAGCGCGACGAGGGGGTCTGGAAACACCTTC; size: few; V: TRBV7-2; J: TRBJ1-2; D: .
CDR3: CASSPSRGSEAFF; DNA: TGTGCCAGCAGCCCATCAAGGGGATCTGAAGCTTTCTTT; size: many; V: TRBV7-9; J: TRBJ1-1; D: .
CDR3: CASSIRQGADTQYF; DNA: TGTGCCAGCAGCATTCGACAGGGGGCGGATACGCAGTATTTT; size: .; V: TRBV7-2; J: TRBJ2-3; D: TRBD1
CDR3: CSARPRDREETQYF; DNA: TGCAGTGCTAGACCGCGGGACAGGGAAGAGACCCAGTACTTC; size: few; V: TRBV20-1; J: TRBJ2-5; D: TRBD1
CDR3: CASSLPGTGGAQGYTF; DNA: TGTGCCAGTAGTTTGCCCGGGACAGGGGGCGCGCAAGGCTACACCTTC; size: many; V: TRBV19; J: TRBJ1-2; D: TRBD1
CDR3: CASSGQGNQPQYF; DNA: TGTGCCAGCAGCGGACAGGGGAATCAGCCCCAGTACTTC; size: .; V: TRBV2; J: TRBJ2-5; D: TRBD1
CDR3: CSVVGDGNYEQYF; DNA: TGCAGCGTTGTAGGGGACGGGAACTACGAGCAGTACTTC; size: .; V: TRBV29-1; J: TRBJ2-7; D: .
CDR3: CASSLPEGIGELFF; DNA: TGCGCCAGCAGCTTGCCGGAGGGGATCGGGGAGCTGTTTTTT; size: .; V: TRBV5-1; J: TRBJ2-2; D: .
CDR3: CASSFPGLSSGNTIYF; DNA: TGTGCCAGCAGCTTCCCGGGACTGAGCTCTGGAAACACCATATATTTT; size: many; V: TRBV5-6; J: TRBJ1-3; D: .
CDR3: CASSMTANTGELFF; DNA: TGTGCCAGTAGTATGACAGCGAACACCGGGGAGCTGTTTTTT; size: many; V: TRBV19; J: TRBJ2-2; D: .
CDR3: CASSHPGLAGDTGELFF; DNA: TGTGCCAGCAGCCACCCCGGACTAGCGGGAGACACCGGGGAGCTGTTTTTT; size: .; V: TRBV4-1; J: TRBJ2-2; D: TRBD2
CDR3: CASRNPSQQETQYF; DNA: TGTGCCAGTAGGAACCCATCGCAACAAGAGACCCAGTACTTC; size: many; V: TRBV19; J: TRBJ2-5; D: .
CDR3: CASSPSSGRDRELFF; DNA: TGTGCCAGCAGCCCGTCTAGCGGGAGGGATCGGGAGCTGTTTTTT; size: many; V: TRBV7-2; J: TRBJ2-2; D: TRBD2
CDR3: CATLAGVAYEQYF; DNA: TGTGCCACTTTAGCGGGAGTCGCCTACGAGCAGTACTTC; size: .; V: TRBV19; J: TRBJ2-7; D: TRBD2
CDR3: CAINRPGSDEQFF; DNA: TGTGCCATCAATCGCCCAGGGTCGGATGAGCAGTTCTTC; size: few; V: TRBV10-3; J: TRBJ2-1; D: .
CDR3: CASSSYDRGTGELFF; DNA: TGTGCCAGCAGCTCCTACGACAGGGGTACCGGGGAGCTGTTTTTT; size: .; V: TRBV11-2; J: TRBJ2-2; D: TRBD1
CDR3: CASSTSGGKETQYF; DNA: TGTGCCAGCAGCACTTCAGGGGGAAAAGAGACCCAGTACTTC; size: few; V: TRBV11-2; J: TRBJ2-5; D: TRBD1
CDR3: CASSLRRGRLTLQHTGELFF; DNA: TGTGCCAGCAGTTTAAGGAGGGGGCGGTTGACACTACAACACACCGGGGAGCTGTTTTTT; size: .; V: TRBV6-1; J: TRBJ2-2; D: .
CDR3: CASSLDTQRRGPYEQYF; DNA: TGTGCCAGCAGCTTAGATACCCAACGAAGGGGCCCCTACGAGCAGTACTTC; size: .; V: TRBV7-9; J: TRBJ2-7; D: .
CDR3: CASTIMRQPQHF; DNA: TGTGCCAGCACCATCATGAGGCAGCCCCAGCATTTT; size: few; V: TRBV28; J: TRBJ1-5; D: .
CDR3: CASGKQGADQPQHF; DNA: TGTGCCAGCGGTAAACAGGGGGCAGATCAGCCCCAGCATTTT; size: .; V: TRBV2; J: TRBJ1-5; D: TRBD1
CDR3: CASSSDRGPSYEQYF; DNA: TGTGCCAGCAGCTCCGACAGGGGGCCATCGTACGAGCAGTACTTC; size: .; V: TRBV7-6; J: TRBJ2-7; D: TRBD1
CDR3: CASSASLGLAGYTF; DNA: TGTGCCAGCAGCGCATCCTTGGGACTAGCGGGCTACACCTTC; size: .; V: TRBV7-2; J: TRBJ1-2; D: .